The next 16 T cell receptor beta chains were all read from a single sample in a study of cytomegalovirus exposure and HLA in healthy donors. 13 Jbeta primers and 60 Vbeta primers were used for the PCR. Some clones are missing from TCRdb's copy, which holds only in-frame ones; the method was immunoSEQ multiplex PCR. The repertoire has around 120,000 clones, around 80% of them found once; the top ten carry 3.1%. Sequenced input: PBMCs. The source is a woman in her 40s in good health and CMV-seronegative.

The chain joins TRBV27 to TRBJ2-5, with a possible D match to TRBD2 (6 bases). The J call may be mistaken, given a closer DNA end match to TRBJ2-7. Germline values: CDR1 MNHEY, CDR2 SMNVEV (reference sequence). This CDR3 spans 14 amino acids. In DNA form, the CDR3 reads TGTGCCAGCAGTTTTACCGGGAGTAGGTTCGAGCAGTACTTC. It codes for CASSFTGSRFEQYF.

The chain employs TRBV30 and TRBJ1-3; maybe TRBD1 (6 bases). The CDR3 covers 14 residues. Trimming took off 5 bases at V and 0 bases at J, with 11 bases between the two ends. Germline CDR1 is GTSNPN and CDR2 is SVGIG (reference sequence). CDR3 nucleotide sequence: TGTGCCTGGGGCCAGGGGCTCTCTGGAAACACCATATATTTT. Protein sequence: CAWGQGLSGNTIYF.

This chain uses TRBV30 with TRBJ1-6; the match to TRBD1 covers 10 bases. The trim removed 3 bases at V and 8 bases at J, leaving 7 bases unmatched. There are 15 residues in the CDR3. CDR1 GTSNPN and CDR2 SVGIG come from the germline V gene (reference sequence). DNA for the CDR3: TGTGCCTGGAGCTTCCCGGGACAGGGGTATTCACCCCTCCACTTT. The encoded protein is CAWSFPGQGYSPLHF.

This chain connects TRBV27 to TRBJ1-4, with a possible D match to TRBD1 (6 bases). The CDR3 runs 14 residues. V lost 3 bases and J lost 8, with 13 bases in between. CDR1 MNHEY and CDR2 SMNVEV come from the germline V gene (reference sequence). The DNA of the CDR3 is TGTGCCAGCAGTTTGGGGGCGCGTGGGGAAAAACTGTTTTTT. Residues: CASSLGARGEKLFF. Full variable domain (missing parts from reference TRBV27 and TRBJ1-4): EAQVTQNPRYLITVTGKKLTVTCSQNMNHEYMSWYRQDPGLGLRQIYYSMNVEVTDKGDVPEGYKVSRKEKRNFPLILESPSPNQTSLYFCASSLGARGEKLFFGSGTQLSVL.

V usage is TRBV11-2 and J usage is TRBJ2-3; 7 positions agree with TRBD2. The CDR3 runs to 14 residues. Germline V gives CDR1 SGHAT, CDR2 FQNNGV. V dropped 2 bases and J dropped 6; count of bases not matched to a gene: 5. The CDR3 is CASSLTSEGDTQYF. CDR3 in DNA: TGTGCCAGCAGCTTAACTAGCGAGGGGGATACGCAGTATTTT. The whole variable domain, remainder taken from reference TRBV11-2 and TRBJ2-3, is EAGVAQSPRYKIIEKRQSVAFWCNPISGHATLYWYQQILGQGPKLLIQFQNNGVVDDSQLPKDRFSAERLKGVDSTLKIQPAKLEDSAVYLCASSLTSEGDTQYFGPGTRLTVL.

A few counts support this clone. V gene TRBV19 combines with J gene TRBJ2-3; 9 bases are shared with TRBD1. Unmatched junction bases numbered 4, after V lost 5 bases and J lost 4 bases. The germline V gene has CDR1 LNHDA and CDR2 SQIVND (reference sequence). This CDR3 spans 14 amino acids. The DNA for the CDR3 is TGTGCCAGTAGTTTGGGACAGGGATCAGATACGCAGTATTTT. Translating gives CASSLGQGSDTQYF.

V is TRBV7-9 and J is TRBJ2-7; possible D gene TRBD2, 7 bases. Germline V gene data show CDR1 as SEHNR and CDR2 as FQNEAQ (reference sequence). The CDR3 runs 14 residues. Trimming took off 4 bases at V and 2 bases at J, with 12 bases between the two ends. This CDR3 reads CASSWGGGAYEQYF. The CDR3 DNA reads TGTGCCAGCAGCTGGGGAGGGGGGGCCTACGAGCAGTACTTC.

Note on this clone: Different DNA sequences within this sample yield the same CDR3. The CDR3 coding sequence is TGTGCCAGCAGTTTACGGAACACTGAAGCTTTCTTT. Translated: CASSLRNTEAFF. The V call is TRBV28, the J call TRBJ1-1; D is unclear. The CDR3 is 12 amino acids. CDR1 and CDR2 from the germline V gene are MDHEN and SYDVKM. The V end was cut by 2 bases, the J end by 1 base, with 2 bases between. The full variable domain, in which reference TRBV28 and TRBJ1-1 provide the parts outside the CDR3, is DVKVTQSSRYLVKRTGEKVFLECVQDMDHENMFWYRQDPGLGLRLIYFSYDVKMKEKGDIPEGYSVSREKKERFSLILESASTNQTSMYLCASSLRNTEAFFGQGTRLTVV.

This clone was recorded only once. V and J are TRBV7-2 and TRBJ2-5; 7 bases fit TRBD1. The DNA matches TRBJ2-7 better at its end, which makes the J call doubtful. The CDR3 consists of 13 residues. From germline, CDR1 is SGHTA and CDR2 FQGNSA. The CDR3 DNA reads TGTGCCAGCAGCTCGGCAGGGGGCTACGAGCAGTACTTC. Protein sequence: CASSSAGGYEQYF.

J is TRBJ1-5 and V is TRBV30; TRBD1 might be the D (6 bases). The V gene lost 3 bases and the J gene lost 7 bases, with 13 bases spanning the gap. This CDR3 has 13 residues. Germline V gives CDR1 GTSNPN, CDR2 SVGIG (reference sequence). CDR3 nucleotides: TGTGCCTGGAGAGGACAGAATTACCAGCCCCAGCATTTT. This gives the protein CAWRGQNYQPQHF.

The rearrangement uses TRBV5-8 and TRBJ2-7; possible D gene TRBD2, 6 bases. The CDR3 runs to 15 residues. The germline V gene encodes CDR1 SGHTS and CDR2 YDEGEE. The ends were cut back, 0 bases at V and 3 bases at J, with 13 bases in the middle. CDR3: CASSLAPGTFYEQYF. The CDR3 coding sequence is TGTGCCAGCAGCTTGGCCCCCGGGACTTTCTACGAGCAGTACTTC. Full variable domain (rest looked up from reference TRBV5-8 and TRBJ2-7): EAGVTQSPTHLIKTRGQQATLRCSPISGHTSVYWYQQALGLGLQFLLWYDEGEERNRGNFPPRFSGRQFPNYSSELNVNALELEDSALYLCASSLAPGTFYEQYFGPGTRLTVT.

This clone was counted only a few times. V and J are TRBV5-4 and TRBJ2-2; maybe TRBD1 (5 bases). V was cut by 1 base and J by 2 bases, with 9 bases left in between. In germline, CDR1 is SGHNT, CDR2 YYREEE (reference sequence). The CDR3 totals 15 residues. The CDR3 protein is CASSLRQINTGELFF. CDR3 sequence (DNA): TGTGCCAGCAGCTTGAGACAGATTAACACCGGGGAGCTGTTTTTT. The full variable domain, its missing parts supplied by reference TRBV5-4 and TRBJ2-2, is ETGVTQSPTHLIKTRGQQVTLRCSSQSGHNTVSWYQQALGQGPQFIFQYYREEENGRGNFPPRFSGLQFPNYSSELNVNALELDDSALYLCASSLRQINTGELFFGEGSRLTVL.

The chain carries TRBV15 and TRBJ2-1; 10 bases match TRBD2. V was pared by 3 bases and J by 6 bases, with 8 bases of the junction left unmatched. The CDR3 is 16 residues long. CDR1 LNHNV and CDR2 YYDKDF come from the germline V gene (reference sequence). The CDR3 DNA reads TGTGCCACCAGCAGGCCCCTAGCGGGAGTCTTCAATGAGCAGTTCTTC. Translation: CATSRPLAGVFNEQFF.

The rearrangement uses TRBV18 and TRBJ1-2, with D tentatively TRBD1 (5 bases). Looked up from germline, CDR1 is KGHSH and CDR2 is LQKENI. The CDR3 loop spans 16 amino acids. Trimming left V 3 bases short and J 8 bases short, with 22 bases between. Here the CDR3 reads CASSPDLQGRGVGYTF. Written as DNA, the CDR3 is TGTGCCAGCTCACCCGACCTCCAGGGCCGAGGTGTGGGCTACACCTTC.

This chain uses TRBV4-3 with TRBJ2-1; D not certain. The V gene lost 4 bases and the J gene lost 5 bases, with 9 bases spanning the gap. The CDR3 is made up of 13 amino acids. The V gene's germline CDR1 is LGHNA and CDR2 YSLEER. The DNA of the CDR3 is TGCGCCAGCAGCCTACAGAGAGACAATGAGCAGTTCTTC. Its translation: CASSLQRDNEQFF.

The chain uses TRBV6-5 and TRBJ2-5; 12 nucleotides align to TRBD1. The J call may be in error: the DNA end matches TRBJ2-7 better. CDR1 is MNHEY and CDR2 is SVGAGI in the germline V gene. The CDR3 has 15 amino acids. CDR3 in amino acids: CASSYWGTGGDEQYF. CDR3 nucleotide sequence: TGTGCCAGCAGTTACTGGGGGACAGGGGGCGACGAGCAGTACTTC.